Presented here are 31 T cell receptor beta chains from one specimen sequenced in a study of T cells after yellow fever vaccination. TCRdb passed the 5' RACE reads through MiXCR, listing each CDR3 protein once. The sample holds hundreds of thousands of distinct CDR3 sequences, under 15% seen once. The sample consisted of CD4+ T cells sorted from PBMCs, taken 15 days after the yellow fever booster vaccination. The receptors shown here come from a man between 18 and 35 years old who received the YFV17D yellow fever vaccine.

This clonotype occurred a few times. The chain uses TRBV12-3 or TRBV12-4 and TRBJ2-1; a possible D gene is TRBD2 (5 bases). Trimming took off 5 bases at V and 6 bases at J, with 17 bases between the two ends. The CDR3 contains 15 residues. CDR3 residues: CASSRPKDLLNEQFF. For the CDR3, the DNA is TGTGCCAGCAGTCGCCCTAAGGACTTGCTCAATGAGCAGTTCTTC.

J is TRBJ2-5 and V is TRBV20-1; D gene unclear. The CDR3 runs to 13 residues. The V gene lost 3 bases and the J gene lost 4 bases, with 12 bases spanning the gap. Germline CDR1 is DFQATT and CDR2 is SNEGSKA (reference sequence). The CDR3 nucleotides are TGCAGTGCTAGCGCAAGTGGAAGAGAGACCCAGTACTTC. Amino acids: CSASASGRETQYF.

This clonotype was found a few times. This rearrangement joins TRBV7-8 to TRBJ1-5; possibly TRBD1 for D (5 bases). In germline, CDR1 is SGHVS, CDR2 FQNEAQ. The CDR3 is 14 amino acids. Trimming took off 5 bases at V and 3 bases at J, with 11 bases between the two ends. This chain's CDR3 is CASSSGHINQPQHF. The DNA for the CDR3 is TGTGCCAGCAGCAGCGGACATATCAATCAGCCCCAGCATTTT. Combining the CDR3 with reference TRBV7-8 and TRBJ1-5 gives the whole variable domain GAGVSQSPRYKVAKRGQDVALRCDPISGHVSLFWYQQALGQGPEFLTYFQNEAQLDKSGLPSDRFFAERPEGSVSTLKIQRTQQEDSAVYLCASSSGHINQPQHFGDGTRLSIL.

This clonotype was observed a few times. The chain links TRBV3-1 to TRBJ2-5; D not certain. Looked up from germline, CDR1 is LGHDT and CDR2 is YNNKEL (reference sequence). CDR3 length: 13 residues. V dropped 4 bases and J dropped 5 bases, with 11 bases sitting between them. The CDR3 is CASSPSAGETQYF. The CDR3 DNA is TGTGCCAGCAGCCCCTCGGCCGGGGAGACCCAGTACTTC.

This clonotype has just one count. This chain's CDR3 is CASSAGRVGETQYF. The CDR3, as DNA: TGTGCCAGCAGCGCCGGGCGGGTAGGGGAGACCCAGTACTTC. This sequence joins TRBV7-2 and TRBJ2-5; TRBD2 is a possible D gene (5 bases). Between the trimmed V and J ends, which lost 5 bases and 5 bases, there was a span of 15 bases. There are 14 residues in the CDR3. Germline lookup yields CDR1 SGHTA and CDR2 FQGNSA.

This clonotype was seen at least ten times. This sequence joins TRBV7-9 and TRBJ1-1; no clear D. This CDR3 region has 14 residues. Germline V lookup: CDR1 SEHNR, CDR2 FQNEAQ (reference sequence). The ends were cut back, 1 base at V and 5 bases at J, with 11 bases in the middle. As DNA, the CDR3 is TGTGCCAGCAGCTTAGTAGGAGGGTCAACTGAAGCTTTCTTT. Protein sequence: CASSLVGGSTEAFF.

This chain joins TRBV9 and TRBJ2-3, with TRBD2 identical over 11 bases. The CDR3 spans 18 residues. The germline CDR1 and CDR2 sequences are SGDLS and YYNGEE. J gave up 3 bases and V 0 bases, and 9 bases lay outside the gene matches. The CDR3 sequence is CASSVGRSSGGPTDTQYF. The CDR3 coding sequence is TGTGCCAGCAGCGTAGGTCGATCTAGCGGGGGGCCGACAGATACGCAGTATTTT.

This clonotype occurred a few times. This chain uses TRBV18 with TRBJ1-2; 8 nucleotides match TRBD1. The CDR3 has 16 residues. The germline CDR1 and CDR2 sequences are KGHSH and LQKENI. V shed 1 base and J 4 bases; nucleotides not matched to a gene: 8. The CDR3 DNA follows: TGTGCCAGCTCACCACAGTTTGGACAGGGCGGCTATGGCTACACCTTC. This gives the protein CASSPQFGQGGYGYTF.

This clonotype appeared many times. This chain uses TRBV7-2 with TRBJ2-6; D remains ambiguous. From germline, CDR1 is SGHTA and CDR2 FQGNSA. Trimming pared 5 bases from V and 0 bases from J, leaving 5 bases between. There are 14 residues in the CDR3. CDR3 loop: CASSPFSGANVLTF. CDR3 DNA sequence: TGTGCCAGCAGCCCCTTCTCTGGGGCCAACGTCCTGACTTTC.

The chain employs TRBV7-2 and TRBJ2-7; perhaps TRBD2 as D (7 bases). Looked up from germline, CDR1 is SGHTA and CDR2 is FQGNSA. V was pared by 0 bases and J by 5 bases, with 20 bases between. CDR3 length: 17 amino acids. The CDR3 loop is CASSLAGFGRGHDEQYF. CDR3 nucleotides: TGTGCCAGCAGCTTAGCGGGTTTCGGGCGGGGGCATGACGAGCAGTACTTC.

V usage is TRBV7-3 and J usage is TRBJ2-1, with 10 nucleotides matching TRBD2. Trimming cost V 5 bases and J 5 bases; bases outside gene matches: 9. This CDR3 spans 16 amino acids. In germline, CDR1 is SGHTA, CDR2 FQGTGA. Written as DNA, the CDR3 is TGTGCCAGCAGCCCGATCTGGACTAGCGGACACAATGAGCAGTTCTTC. Protein sequence: CASSPIWTSGHNEQFF. Supplemented by reference TRBV7-3 and TRBJ2-1, the full variable domain reads GAGVSQTPSNKVTEKGKYVELRCDPISGHTALYWYRQSLGQGPEFLIYFQGTGAADDSGLPNDRFFAVRPEGSVSTLKIQRTERGDSAVYLCASSPIWTSGHNEQFFGPGTRLTVL.

This clonotype was counted a few times. This chain connects TRBV6-2 or TRBV6-3 to TRBJ2-5; D might be TRBD2 (5 bases). Per the germline V gene, CDR1 is MNHEY and CDR2 is SVGEGT. This CDR3 contains 15 residues. V gave up 6 bases and J gave up 4 bases, with 18 bases separating them. The CDR3 nucleotides read TGTGCCAGCAGCCAGCGGACCAGCCTTAGAGAGACCCAGTACTTC. Protein product: CASSQRTSLRETQYF.

The V call is TRBV11-2, the J call TRBJ1-1; D not resolved. This CDR3 has 14 residues. The V and J ends lost 5 bases and 5 bases respectively, with 15 bases between them. From germline, CDR1 is SGHAT and CDR2 FQNNGV. In DNA form, the CDR3 reads TGTGCCAGCAGCCTCGAGTTGTTAGGTACTGAAGCTTTCTTT. Translating gives CASSLELLGTEAFF.

The chain is built from TRBV6-1 and TRBJ1-2, with 8 positions matching TRBD1. The CDR3 extends over 13 amino acids. Losses at the gene ends were 5 bases for V and 6 bases for J; bases not matched to a gene: 5. Germline V gene sequence: CDR1 MNHNS, CDR2 SASEGT. The CDR3 protein is CASSSRGRNGYTF. CDR3 bases: TGTGCCAGCAGTAGCAGGGGGCGTAATGGCTACACCTTC.

This sequence joins TRBV12-3 or TRBV12-4 and TRBJ1-2; tentative D call: TRBD1 (6 bases). The length of the CDR3 is 14 residues. The V end was cut by 6 bases, the J end by 8 bases, with 19 bases between. CDR3 nucleotide sequence: TGTGCCAGCAGCCTGGCCCGGGGGGGGCTAGGCTACACCTTC. Encoded protein: CASSLARGGLGYTF.

This clonotype was counted between two and nine times. The chain carries TRBV7-2 and TRBJ1-1; D is possibly TRBD1 (6 bases). Trimming took off 5 bases at V and 4 bases at J, with 17 bases between the two ends. Germline loops: CDR1 SGHTA, CDR2 FQGNSA. There are 15 residues in the CDR3. The CDR3 DNA reads TGTGCCAGCAGCCCCTTGGGGGGGCTCGGCACTGAAGCTTTCTTT. It specifies CASSPLGGLGTEAFF.

This clonotype has a handful of counts. The V call is TRBV29-1, the J call TRBJ2-3; D unclear. V lost 3 bases and J lost 2, with 6 bases in between. From germline, CDR1 is SQVTM and CDR2 ANQGSEA. The CDR3 length is 12 residues. The CDR3 is CSVESATDTQYF. DNA for the CDR3: TGCAGCGTTGAGTCGGCCACAGATACGCAGTATTTT.

This clonotype was observed many times. V usage is TRBV6-6 and J usage is TRBJ2-7; the match to TRBD1 covers 8 bases. CDR3 length: 17 residues. Unmatched junction bases numbered 14, after V lost 0 bases and J lost 7 bases. Germline CDR1 MNHNY, CDR2 SVGAGI (reference sequence). CDR3 DNA sequence: TGTGCCAGCAGTTACTCGTATGGGACAGGCCCTTTTGGGGAGCAGTACTTC. This codes for CASSYSYGTGPFGEQYF.

This clonotype was seen more than once but under ten times. This chain uses TRBV5-4 with TRBJ1-3, with D uncertain. V was cut by 4 bases and J by 0 bases, with 11 bases left in between. This CDR3 region has 15 residues. CDR1 and CDR2 from the germline V gene are SGHNT and YYREEE (reference sequence). CDR3 protein: CASSLDGLSGNTIYF. In nucleotides, the CDR3 is TGTGCCAGCAGCCTGGACGGCCTCTCTGGAAACACCATATATTTT. Supplemented by reference TRBV5-4 and TRBJ1-3, the full variable domain reads ETGVTQSPTHLIKTRGQQVTLRCSSQSGHNTVSWYQQALGQGPQFIFQYYREEENGRGNFPPRFSGLQFPNYSSELNVNALELDDSALYLCASSLDGLSGNTIYFGEGSWLTVV.

This sequence joins TRBV6-4 and TRBJ1-2; D is unclear. Germline CDR1 and CDR2: MRHNA and SNTAGT. Trimming cost V 0 bases and J 8 bases, with 13 bases left between them. CDR3 length: 14 residues. The DNA of the CDR3 is TGTGCCAGCAGTGACTCGGGGATTGCGTGGGGCTACACCTTC. This encodes CASSDSGIAWGYTF.

This clonotype showed up many times. V gene TRBV12-3 or TRBV12-4 combines with J gene TRBJ2-1, with D maybe TRBD2 (6 bases). The CDR3 sequence is 15 residues long. Between the trimmed V and J ends, which lost 0 bases and 0 bases, there was a span of 6 bases. CDR3 protein: CASSLAGGSYNEQFF. CDR3 nucleotides: TGTGCCAGCAGTTTAGCGGGGGGCTCCTACAATGAGCAGTTCTTC.

Only a few counts were recorded for this clonotype. The gene calls are TRBV7-2 and TRBJ1-3, with D perhaps matching TRBD1 (5 bases). Trimming removed 4 bases from V and 0 bases from J, with 10 bases in between. This CDR3 has 15 amino acids. Germline CDR1 and CDR2: SGHTA and FQGNSA. As DNA, the CDR3 is TGTGCCAGCAGCTCCTGGGGCAGCTCTGGAAACACCATATATTTT. It is translated as CASSSWGSSGNTIYF.

This chain connects TRBV5-1 to TRBJ2-3; TRBD1 or TRBD2 may be the D gene (5 bases each). The length of the CDR3 is 15 residues. Trimming left V 1 base short and J 2 bases short, with 11 bases between. CDR1 is SGHRS, CDR2 YFSETQ, per germline. Here the CDR3 DNA reads TGCGCCAGCAGCTTGTCCCGGGACGCCACAGATACGCAGTATTTT. Its translation: CASSLSRDATDTQYF.

The sample holds one count of this clonotype. The J gene is TRBJ2-2, the V gene TRBV7-2, with D possibly TRBD2 on 5 matching bases. This CDR3 has 15 residues. The V end was cut by 5 bases, the J end by 3 bases, with 13 bases between. Germline V CDR1 and CDR2: SGHTA, FQGNSA. The CDR3 bases are TGTGCCAGCAGCCCCGGGATCTCAGACACCGGGGAGCTGTTTTTT. It specifies CASSPGISDTGELFF.

This clonotype was found many times. The chain employs TRBV7-9 and TRBJ2-2; D unclear. The V gene's germline CDR1 is SEHNR and CDR2 FQNEAQ (reference sequence). The CDR3 runs to 18 residues. Trimming took off 1 base at V and 4 bases at J, with 19 bases between the two ends. The CDR3 nucleotides read TGTGCCAGCAGCTTAGAAGAGTACGTCCCAGAGAGCACCGGGGAGCTGTTTTTT. It yields the protein CASSLEEYVPESTGELFF.

This clonotype was observed a few times. The chain combines TRBV5-4 with TRBJ1-3; 8 positions match TRBD1. The J segment lost 4 bases and the V segment lost 4 bases, leaving 7 bases of the junction unmatched. The length of the CDR3 is 15 residues. Germline V gene sequence: CDR1 SGHNT, CDR2 YYREEE (reference sequence). CDR3 region: CASSGTGPQGNTIYF. CDR3 in DNA: TGTGCCAGCAGCGGGACAGGCCCCCAGGGAAACACCATATATTTT.

This clonotype has more than one count but fewer than ten. An end of the junction differs from the germline gene, which may be a read error. This rearrangement joins TRBV3-1 to TRBJ2-5, with no clear D. The CDR3 loop spans 12 amino acids. Germline-derived CDR1 and CDR2 are LGHDT and YNNKEL (reference sequence). The CDR3 region is CASSQGASAQYF. CDR3 in DNA: TGTGCCAGCAGTCAAGGAGCGAGTGCCCAGTACTTC.

This clonotype appeared a few times. The chain has TRBV24-1 and TRBJ1-5; the D gene is possibly TRBD1 (5 bases). This CDR3 contains 14 residues. Germline CDR1 KGHDR, CDR2 SFDVKD. V was cut by 4 bases and J by 9 bases, with 15 bases left in between. The CDR3 here is CATSERQPYRPQHF. In DNA, the CDR3 is TGTGCCACCAGTGAAAGACAGCCATATCGGCCCCAGCATTTT.

This clonotype was counted many times. The rearrangement joins TRBV7-2 to TRBJ2-6, with D uncertain. CDR3 length: 16 amino acids. Trimming took off 1 base at V and 0 bases at J, with 7 bases between the two ends. Germline lookup yields CDR1 SGHTA and CDR2 FQGNSA. DNA for the CDR3: TGTGCCAGCAGCTTAGAGGGCTACTCTGGGGCCAACGTCCTGACTTTC. Protein product: CASSLEGYSGANVLTF.

The chain is built from TRBV9 and TRBJ2-2; TRBD1 matches 9 bases. Germline CDR1 and CDR2: SGDLS and YYNGEE. Losses at the gene ends were 4 bases for V and 5 bases for J; bases not matched to a gene: 9. The CDR3 has 16 amino acids. Here the CDR3 reads CASSRTGGALTGELFF. The CDR3 nucleotides are TGTGCCAGCAGCCGCACAGGGGGCGCATTGACCGGGGAGCTGTTTTTT.

This clonotype appeared a few times. The rearrangement joins TRBV4-2 to TRBJ1-5, with 7 bases fitting TRBD1. CDR3 length: 16 amino acids. Germline CDR1 reads LGHNA; CDR2 reads YNFKEQ. V lost 4 bases and J lost 4; bases outside the gene matches: 10. CDR3 region: CASSRIQGVQNQPQHF. The CDR3 region has the DNA TGTGCCAGCAGCCGGATTCAGGGGGTTCAAAATCAGCCCCAGCATTTT.